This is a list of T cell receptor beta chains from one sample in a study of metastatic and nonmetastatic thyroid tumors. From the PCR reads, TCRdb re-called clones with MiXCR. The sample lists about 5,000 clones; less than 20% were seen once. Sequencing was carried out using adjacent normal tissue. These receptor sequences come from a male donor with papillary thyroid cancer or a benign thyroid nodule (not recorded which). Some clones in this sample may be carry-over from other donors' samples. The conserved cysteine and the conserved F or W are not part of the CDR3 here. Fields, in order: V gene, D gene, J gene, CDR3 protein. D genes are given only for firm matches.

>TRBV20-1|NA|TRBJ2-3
SARHMGESTDTQY
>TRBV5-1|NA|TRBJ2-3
ASSYRTDTQY
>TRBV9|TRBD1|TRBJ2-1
ASSVGGQGTYNEQF
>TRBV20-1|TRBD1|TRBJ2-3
STDRGDSTDTQY
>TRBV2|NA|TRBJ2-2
ASRAINTGELF
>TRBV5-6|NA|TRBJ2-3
ASSLASTVSTDTQY
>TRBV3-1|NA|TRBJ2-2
ASSQRVGELF
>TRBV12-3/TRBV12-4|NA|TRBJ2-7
ASSLRPYEQY
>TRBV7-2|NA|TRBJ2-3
ASSSNTDTQY
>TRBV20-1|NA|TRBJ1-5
SAGGTASNQPQH
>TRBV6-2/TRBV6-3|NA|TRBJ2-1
ASSTRIPGQLVSYNEQF
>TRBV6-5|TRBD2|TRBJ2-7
ASSYRRERSYEQY
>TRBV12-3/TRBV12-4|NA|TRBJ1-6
ASSLTTTTLH
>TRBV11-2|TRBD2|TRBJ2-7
ASSFPNQAGAYEQY
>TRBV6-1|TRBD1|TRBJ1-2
ASSAQGGADGYT
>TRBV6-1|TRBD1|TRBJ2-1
ASRLSTGFNEQF
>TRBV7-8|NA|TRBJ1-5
ASSSAGPNQPQH
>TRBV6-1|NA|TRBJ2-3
ASSTTDTQY
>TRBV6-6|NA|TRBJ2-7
ASSYSVGAEQY
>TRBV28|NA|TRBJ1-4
ALQGATNEKLF
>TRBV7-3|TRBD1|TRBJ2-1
ASSLRQGLYNEQF
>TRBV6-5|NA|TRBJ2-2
ASSYSTSLQGELF
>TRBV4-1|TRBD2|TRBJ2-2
ASSQGVTSGGARSGELF
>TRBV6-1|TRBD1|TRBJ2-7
ASTPRQGARDEQY
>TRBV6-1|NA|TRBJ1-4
ASSEGQSQNEKLF